Below, 23 T cell receptor beta chains from the same sample are listed, as sequenced in a study of cytomegalovirus exposure and HLA in healthy donors. Here immunoSEQ multiplex PCR was the method, and the copy in TCRdb shows in-frame clones only, minus some. The sample includes approximately 280,000 clones, around 85% of them seen just once. Material for sequencing was PBMCs. All receptors derive from a woman younger than 30 in good health and CMV-seronegative.

The V and J genes are TRBV7-6 and TRBJ1-1; D is perhaps TRBD1 (5 bases). V was clipped by 0 bases and J by 6 bases, with 14 bases between them. CDR3 length: 15 residues. The germline V gene has CDR1 SGHVS and CDR2 FNYEAQ. CDR3 in DNA: TGTGCCAGCAGCTTAGCCGGGGGTGTTAGGGCTGAAGCTTTCTTT. It translates to CASSLAGGVRAEAFF.

The chain employs TRBV5-6 and TRBJ1-3; D unclear. The CDR3 spans 14 residues. Trimming cost V 5 bases and J 6 bases, with 15 bases left between them. CDR1 and CDR2 (germline): SGHDT, YYEEEE. CDR3 nucleotide sequence: TGTGCCAGCAGAATTAGCAGGCGGGAAAACACCATATATTTT. Amino acid sequence: CASRISRRENTIYF.

This chain uses TRBV30 with TRBJ2-7, with D perhaps TRBD1 (6 bases). Trimming shortened V by 0 bases and J by 0 bases, and 12 bases separated the two germline ends. Germline lookup yields CDR1 GTSNPN and CDR2 SVGIG (reference sequence). The CDR3 consists of 15 residues. The CDR3 DNA is TGTGCCTGGAGTGTATTGGACAGCTACTCCTACGAGCAGTACTTC. It encodes CAWSVLDSYSYEQYF.

The chain joins TRBV15 to TRBJ1-1; perhaps TRBD1 as D (5 bases). The germline V and J ends were trimmed by 0 bases and 6 bases, with 17 bases remaining between them. This CDR3 comprises 16 residues. Germline loops: CDR1 LNHNV, CDR2 YYDKDF (reference sequence). The CDR3 sequence is CATSRDLGSLRAEAFF. In DNA form, the CDR3 reads TGTGCCACCAGCAGAGATCTAGGCTCGCTCAGGGCTGAAGCTTTCTTT.

The gene calls are TRBV7-3 and TRBJ1-2; 7 bases map to TRBD1. J gave up 7 bases and V 5 bases, and 16 bases lay outside the gene matches. Germline loops: CDR1 SGHTA, CDR2 FQGTGA. This CDR3 comprises 16 residues. Here the CDR3 reads CASSPTGTAAGSGYTF. CDR3 sequence (DNA): TGTGCCAGCAGCCCCACTGGGACAGCCGCCGGGAGTGGCTACACCTTC.

Notes on this clone: Within the sample, other DNA sequences also encode this same CDR3. V usage is TRBV29-1 and J usage is TRBJ2-1; 7 bases align to TRBD2. Germline CDR1 reads SQVTM; CDR2 reads ANQGSEA. CDR3 length: 14 residues. Trimming cost V 3 bases and J 3 bases; bases outside gene matches: 5. CDR3 nucleotides: TGCAGCGTTGACGGGGGGAGTTTCTACAATGAGCAGTTCTTC. Translated: CSVDGGSFYNEQFF.

CDR3 amino acids: CASRASRPREDTEAFF. In DNA form, the CDR3 reads TGTGCCAGCAGGGCCTCACGGCCCAGGGAGGACACTGAAGCTTTCTTT. J is TRBJ1-1 and V is TRBV5-6, with a tentative D call TRBD1 (5 bases). Trimming left V 5 bases short and J 3 bases short, with 20 bases between. Germline CDR1 and CDR2: SGHDT and YYEEEE. The CDR3 is 16 amino acids.

The chain couples TRBV11-2 to TRBJ1-2; a possible D gene is TRBD1 (5 bases). Per germline, CDR1 SGHAT and CDR2 FQNNGV. The CDR3 consists of 13 residues. Between the trimmed V and J ends, which lost 5 bases and 6 bases, there was a span of 13 bases. The CDR3 nucleotides read TGTGCCAGCAGCAATTCCGGGGGGAATGGCTACACCTTC. Translating gives CASSNSGGNGYTF.

J is TRBJ1-1 and V is TRBV30; 10 positions match TRBD1. The CDR3 totals 13 residues. The ends lost 8 bases at V and 1 base at J; junction bases unmatched: 4. From germline, CDR1 is GTSNPN and CDR2 SVGIG (reference sequence). CDR3 loop: CASRTGGNTEAFF. The CDR3 nucleotides read TGTGCCAGCCGGACAGGGGGGAACACTGAAGCTTTCTTT.

The chain recombines TRBV4-2 with TRBJ2-2, with 12 nucleotides matching TRBD2. There are 16 residues in the CDR3. Germline CDR1 and CDR2: LGHNA and YNFKEQ. Losses at the gene ends were 6 bases for V and 3 bases for J; bases not matched to a gene: 5. CDR3 in DNA: TGTGCCAGCAGGGACCCTAGCGGGAGGGACACCGGGGAGCTGTTTTTT. Protein: CASRDPSGRDTGELFF.

V and J are TRBV5-4 and TRBJ2-5, with TRBD1 identical over 8 bases. CDR1 and CDR2 (germline): SGHNT, YYREEE (reference sequence). The CDR3 has 14 amino acids. After removal of 4 bases from V and 5 bases from J, the junction contained 7 bases not matched to a gene. CDR3 residues: CASSRPGGMETQYF. In DNA form, the CDR3 reads TGTGCCAGCAGCCGACCAGGGGGCATGGAGACCCAGTACTTC.

This clone turned up a few times. The V and J genes are TRBV9 and TRBJ1-5; no firm D call. V gave up 1 base and J gave up 0 bases, with 5 bases separating them. The CDR3 is made up of 14 amino acids. CDR1 and CDR2 (germline): SGDLS, YYNGEE. The CDR3 is CASSVSGSNQPQHF. Written as DNA, the CDR3 is TGTGCCAGCAGCGTATCCGGTAGCAATCAGCCCCAGCATTTT.

The CDR3 protein is CAWSIGGASTDTQYF. CDR3 in DNA: TGTGCCTGGAGTATCGGCGGGGCTAGCACAGATACGCAGTATTTT. The rearrangement links TRBV30 to TRBJ2-3, with D tentatively TRBD2 (6 bases). Between the trimmed V and J ends, which lost 2 bases and 0 bases, there was a span of 12 bases. Germline loops: CDR1 GTSNPN, CDR2 SVGIG (reference sequence). This CDR3 contains 15 residues. The variable domain in full, completed from reference TRBV30 and TRBJ2-3, reads SQTIHQWPATLVQPVGSPLSLECTVEGTSNPNLYWYRQAAGRGLQLLFYSVGIGQISSEVPQNLSASRPQDRQFILSSKKLLLSDSGFYLCAWSIGGASTDTQYFGPGTRLTVL.

The rearrangement uses TRBV10-2 and TRBJ1-5; 7 bases map to TRBD1. The CDR3 has 15 residues. V lost 6 bases and J lost 0; bases outside the gene matches: 5. Germline values: CDR1 WSHSY, CDR2 SAAADI. CDR3 nucleotides: TGCGCCAGCAGCCAAACAGGGGATAGCAATCAGCCCCAGCATTTT. It specifies CASSQTGDSNQPQHF.

Concerning this clone itself: Other DNA sequences in the sample encode the same CDR3. DNA for the CDR3: TGTGCCAGCAGCGTCACAGTGAACACTGAAGCTTTCTTT. It codes for CASSVTVNTEAFF. This chain connects TRBV11-3 to TRBJ1-1; D is undetermined. Germline assignment: CDR1 SGHNT and CDR2 YENEEA. The V and J ends lost 5 bases and 0 bases respectively, with 7 bases between them. The CDR3 is made up of 13 amino acids.

V and J are TRBV7-6 and TRBJ2-2; the match to TRBD2 covers 11 bases. This CDR3 comprises 17 residues. V was pared by 3 bases and J by 0 bases, with 3 bases of the junction left unmatched. The germline V gene has CDR1 SGHVS and CDR2 FNYEAQ. CDR3 in amino acids: CASSFETSGANTGELFF. DNA of the CDR3: TGTGCCAGCAGCTTTGAGACTAGCGGGGCGAACACCGGGGAGCTGTTTTTT.

The rearrangement links TRBV14 to TRBJ1-1; the D gene is possibly TRBD1 (6 bases). Between the trimmed V and J ends, which lost 6 bases and 5 bases, there was a span of 19 bases. The germline V gene encodes CDR1 SGHDN and CDR2 FVKESK. This CDR3 is built from 15 residues. The CDR3 spells CASSQTGSSKTEAFF. The CDR3 nucleotides read TGTGCCAGCAGTCAAACAGGGTCCTCGAAAACTGAAGCTTTCTTT.

The V gene is TRBV30, the J gene TRBJ2-5; possibly TRBD1 for D (6 bases). From germline, CDR1 is GTSNPN and CDR2 SVGIG (reference sequence). This CDR3 is built from 16 residues. V lost 2 bases, J lost 2 bases, and 18 bases lay in between. The CDR3 protein is CAWSPARGTGQETQYF. In DNA form, the CDR3 reads TGTGCCTGGAGTCCTGCCAGGGGAACGGGGCAAGAGACCCAGTACTTC.

This chain connects TRBV5-1 to TRBJ2-7; 7 nucleotides match TRBD1. Germline-derived CDR1 and CDR2 are SGHRS and YFSETQ. The CDR3 has 16 amino acids. V was pared by 0 bases and J by 2 bases, with 8 bases of the junction left unmatched. CDR3 sequence (DNA): TGCGCCAGCAGCTTGGGAGGGGGCAGCTTAGCCTACGAGCAGTACTTC. This sequence encodes CASSLGGGSLAYEQYF.

The chain links TRBV6-5 to TRBJ2-1; 12 bases are a match to TRBD2. The CDR3 has 15 amino acids. J gave up 9 bases and V 4 bases, and 7 bases lay outside the gene matches. CDR1 is MNHEY and CDR2 is SVGAGI in the germline V gene. DNA for the CDR3: TGTGCCAGCAGTTGGGCTAGCGGGGGGGCTGGTGAGCAGTTCTTC. Translated, it gives CASSWASGGAGEQFF.

In regard to this clone: The identical CDR3 is also encoded by other nucleotide sequences in the sample. The genes are TRBV4-1 and TRBJ2-7; 7 bases agree with TRBD1. V was clipped by 1 base and J by 3 bases; unmatched bases: 3. The germline gives CDR1 MGHRA, CDR2 YSYEKL. This CDR3 contains 14 residues. CDR3 region: CASSQGQGNYEQYF. The DNA of the CDR3 is TGCGCCAGCAGCCAAGGACAGGGCAACTACGAGCAGTACTTC.

This clone was counted once. The chain carries TRBV1 and TRBJ2-7; the table gives TRBD1 as D, unverified against the DNA. TRBV1 is marked as a pseudogene. This CDR3 is 16 amino acids long. The CDR3, as DNA: TGCACCAGCAGCCAGTCCTCAGGGGGCGCGACCTACGAGCAGTACTTC. The encoded protein is CTSSQSSGGATYEQYF.

The CDR3 DNA reads as TGTGCCAGCAGTTTAACAGGGTCCCACGAGCAGTACTTC. Translating it yields CASSLTGSHEQYF. V and J are TRBV27 and TRBJ2-7, with D possibly matching TRBD1 (6 bases). Trimming took 2 bases from V and 5 from J, leaving 10 bases between them. Germline CDR1 reads MNHEY; CDR2 reads SMNVEV (reference sequence). There are 13 residues in the CDR3.